The 4 T cell receptor beta chains given below trace back to one sample, sequenced in a study of shared clonotypes between healthy human individuals (dated by TCRdb to about 2020). Libraries came from the immunoSEQ multiplex PCR assay. Held by TCRdb, this immuneACCESS table contains in-frame sequences only and omits some clones. Under half of the omission traces to an unresolved V gene where checked; the cause of the rest is unknown. Recorded for this sample are some 500,000 clones; 75% to 80% of them occurred a single time. The ten largest clones capture around 13% of the sample. Sequencing was carried out using PBMCs. The receptor source for this set is a middle-aged woman in good health. Some clones in this sample may be carry-over from other donors' samples.

This clone was recorded a few times. The chain uses TRBV2 and TRBJ2-5; D unresolved. The DNA end is more similar to TRBJ2-7, so the J call may be wrong. Per the germline V gene, CDR1 is SNHLY and CDR2 is FYNNEI. The CDR3 is 14 residues long. The CDR3 coding sequence is TGTGCCAGCAGTGAGGGCAGCTACTCCTACGAGCAGTACTTC. Translation: CASSEGSYSYEQYF.

There are many counts of this clone. The V call is TRBV4-1, the J call TRBJ2-3, with 14 bases aligning to TRBD2. V lost 0 bases to trimming and J lost 6 bases; unmatched junction nucleotides: 5. CDR3 length: 17 amino acids. Germline values: CDR1 MGHRA, CDR2 YSYEKL. The DNA of the CDR3 is TGCGCCAGCAGCCAAGAAGGGACTAGCGGGAGCAGGGATACGCAGTATTTT. Its protein is CASSQEGTSGSRDTQYF.

The chain recombines TRBV4-3 with TRBJ1-4; 7 bases are a match to TRBD1. CDR1 and CDR2 (germline): LGHNA, YSLEER. This CDR3 is 15 amino acids long. The V segment lost 1 base and the J segment 4 bases; nucleotides outside the gene matches: 3. CDR3 DNA sequence: TGCGCCAGCAGCCAAGTCGGGACAGATAATGAAAAACTGTTTTTT. Residues: CASSQVGTDNEKLFF.

The rearrangement joins TRBV19 to TRBJ1-5, with D possibly matching TRBD1 (6 bases). The germline V and J ends were trimmed by 4 bases and 0 bases, with 13 bases remaining between them. The germline CDR1 and CDR2 sequences are LNHDA and SQIVND (reference sequence). The CDR3 has 16 amino acids. The CDR3 region is CASSNNRALSNQPQHF. The CDR3 DNA reads TGTGCCAGTAGTAATAACAGGGCCCTTAGCAATCAGCCCCAGCATTTT.